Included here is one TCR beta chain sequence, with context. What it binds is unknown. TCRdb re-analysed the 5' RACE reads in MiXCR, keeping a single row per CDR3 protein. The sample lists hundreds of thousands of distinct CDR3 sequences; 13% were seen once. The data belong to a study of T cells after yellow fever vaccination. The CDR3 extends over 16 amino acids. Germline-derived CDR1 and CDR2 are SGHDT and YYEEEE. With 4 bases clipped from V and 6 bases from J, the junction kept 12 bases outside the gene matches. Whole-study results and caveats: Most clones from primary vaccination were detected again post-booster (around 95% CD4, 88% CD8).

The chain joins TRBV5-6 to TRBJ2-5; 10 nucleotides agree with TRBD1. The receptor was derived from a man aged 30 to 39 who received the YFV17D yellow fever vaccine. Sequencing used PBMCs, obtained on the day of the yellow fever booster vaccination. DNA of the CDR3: TGTGCCAGCAGCCCGGCCCCCGGGACAGGGGTAAAGACCCAGTACTTC. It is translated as CASSPAPGTGVKTQYF.